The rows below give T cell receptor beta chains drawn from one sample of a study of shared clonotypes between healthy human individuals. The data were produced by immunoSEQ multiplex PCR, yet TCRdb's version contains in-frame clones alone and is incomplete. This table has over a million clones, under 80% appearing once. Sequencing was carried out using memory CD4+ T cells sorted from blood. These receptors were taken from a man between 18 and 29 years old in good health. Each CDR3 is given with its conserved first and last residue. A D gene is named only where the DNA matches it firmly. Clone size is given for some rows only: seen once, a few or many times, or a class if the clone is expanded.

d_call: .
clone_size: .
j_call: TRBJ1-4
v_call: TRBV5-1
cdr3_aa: CASSLAGNSEKLFF
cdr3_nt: TGCGCCAGCAGCTTGGCCGGTAATTCTGAAAAACTGTTTTTT

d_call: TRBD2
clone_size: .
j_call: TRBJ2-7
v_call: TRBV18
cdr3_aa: CASSPPGWTGGHEQYF
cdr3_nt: TGTGCCAGCTCACCACCGGGCTGGACGGGGGGTCACGAGCAGTACTTC

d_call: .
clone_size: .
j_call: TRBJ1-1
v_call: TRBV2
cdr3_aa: CASRQGMNTEAFF
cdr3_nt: TGTGCCAGCAGACAGGGAATGAACACTGAAGCTTTCTTT

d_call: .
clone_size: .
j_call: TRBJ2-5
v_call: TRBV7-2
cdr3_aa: CASSYGRGETQYF
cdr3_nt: TGTGCCAGCAGCTACGGGAGAGGAGAGACCCAGTACTTC

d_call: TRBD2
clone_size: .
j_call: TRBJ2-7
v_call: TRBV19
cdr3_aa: CASSGGGGLGYEQYF
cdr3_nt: TGTGCCAGTAGCGGCGGCGGGGGGTTGGGCTACGAGCAGTACTTC

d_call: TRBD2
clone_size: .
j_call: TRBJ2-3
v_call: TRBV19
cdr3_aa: CATRGGSDTQYF
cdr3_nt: TGTGCCACCCGCGGGGGTTCAGATACGCAGTATTTT

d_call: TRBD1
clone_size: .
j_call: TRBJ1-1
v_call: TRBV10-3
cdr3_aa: CAISESGQGATEAFF
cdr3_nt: TGTGCCATCAGTGAGTCGGGACAGGGGGCCACTGAAGCTTTCTTT

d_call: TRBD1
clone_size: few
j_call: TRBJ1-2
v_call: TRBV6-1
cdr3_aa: CASSETGDYGYTF
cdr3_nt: TGTGCCAGCAGTGAAACAGGGGACTATGGCTACACCTTC

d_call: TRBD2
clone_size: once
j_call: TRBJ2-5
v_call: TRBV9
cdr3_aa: CASSGMTSGGQETQYF
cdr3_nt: TGTGCCAGCAGCGGGATGACTAGCGGGGGGCAAGAGACCCAGTACTTC

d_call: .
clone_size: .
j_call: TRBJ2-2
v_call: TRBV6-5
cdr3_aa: CASSYVTTGKVRELFF
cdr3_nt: TGTGCCAGCAGTTACGTGACAACCGGCAAAGTGAGGGAGCTGTTTTTT

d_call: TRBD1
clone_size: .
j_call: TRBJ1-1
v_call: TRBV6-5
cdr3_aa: CASSYSGQWNTEAFF
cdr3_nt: TGTGCCAGCAGTTACTCGGGACAGTGGAACACTGAAGCTTTCTTT

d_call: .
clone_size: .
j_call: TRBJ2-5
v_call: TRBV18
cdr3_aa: CASSEKETQYF
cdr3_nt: TGTGCCAGCTCAGAGAAGGAGACCCAGTACTTC

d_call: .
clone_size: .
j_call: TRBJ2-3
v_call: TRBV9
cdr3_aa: CASSVGRAPDTQYF
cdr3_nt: TGTGCCAGCAGCGTAGGCAGGGCCCCAGATACGCAGTATTTT

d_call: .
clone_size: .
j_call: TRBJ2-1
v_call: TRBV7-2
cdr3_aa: CASSLAWASFNEQFF
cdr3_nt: TGTGCCAGCAGCTTAGCGTGGGCCTCTTTCAATGAGCAGTTCTTC

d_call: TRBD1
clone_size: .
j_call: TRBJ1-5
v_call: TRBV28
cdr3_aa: CASSFGDRVNQPQHF
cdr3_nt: TGTGCCAGCAGTTTTGGGGACAGGGTGAATCAGCCCCAGCATTTT

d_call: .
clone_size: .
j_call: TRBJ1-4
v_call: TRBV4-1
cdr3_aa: CASSQDWELATNEKLFF
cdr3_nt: TGCGCCAGCAGCCAAGATTGGGAATTGGCAACTAATGAAAAACTGTTTTTT

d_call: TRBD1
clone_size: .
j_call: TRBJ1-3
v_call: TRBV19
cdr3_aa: CASSMGQGIGNTIYF
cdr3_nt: TGTGCCAGTAGTATGGGACAGGGGATTGGAAACACCATATATTTT

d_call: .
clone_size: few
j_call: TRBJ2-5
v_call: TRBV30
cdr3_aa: CAWSSGEETQYF
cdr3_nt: TGTGCCTGGAGTTCCGGGGAAGAGACCCAGTACTTC

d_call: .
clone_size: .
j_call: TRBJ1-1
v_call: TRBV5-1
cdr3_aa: CASSFGGRTSGTEAFF
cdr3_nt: TGCGCCAGCAGCTTTGGTGGGAGGACTTCAGGCACTGAAGCTTTCTTT

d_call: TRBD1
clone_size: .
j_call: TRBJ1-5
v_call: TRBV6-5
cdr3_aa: CASSSGQGGNQPQHF
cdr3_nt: TGTGCCAGCAGCTCGGGACAGGGGGGTAATCAGCCCCAGCATTTT

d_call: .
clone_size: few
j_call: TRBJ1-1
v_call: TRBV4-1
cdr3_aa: CASRDHSGSEAFF
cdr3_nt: TGCGCCAGCAGAGACCACAGCGGCTCCGAAGCTTTCTTT

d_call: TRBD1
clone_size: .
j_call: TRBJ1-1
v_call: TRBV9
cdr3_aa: CASSVVGTGGTEAFF
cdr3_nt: TGTGCCAGCAGCGTAGTAGGGACAGGGGGCACTGAAGCTTTCTTT

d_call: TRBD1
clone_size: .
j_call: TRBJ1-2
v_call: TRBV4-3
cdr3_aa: CASSQEGAGGYGYTF
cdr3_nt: TGCGCCAGCAGCCAAGAAGGGGCAGGGGGCTATGGCTACACCTTC

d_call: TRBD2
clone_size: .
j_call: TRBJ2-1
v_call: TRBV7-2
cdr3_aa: CASSPGLAGKGEQFF
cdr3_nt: TGTGCCAGCAGCCCGGGACTAGCGGGAAAGGGTGAGCAGTTCTTC

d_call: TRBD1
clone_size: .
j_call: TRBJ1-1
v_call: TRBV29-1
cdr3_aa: CSGFGGTAEAFF
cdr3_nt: TGCAGCGGGTTTGGCGGGACAGCAGAAGCTTTCTTT

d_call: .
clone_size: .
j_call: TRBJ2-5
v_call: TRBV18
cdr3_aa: CASSPVGAETQYF
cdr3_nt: TGTGCCAGCTCACCAGTAGGGGCAGAGACCCAGTACTTC

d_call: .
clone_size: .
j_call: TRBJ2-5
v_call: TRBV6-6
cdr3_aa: CASALPGAGKETQYF
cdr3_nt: TGTGCCAGCGCCCTCCCAGGGGCAGGAAAAGAGACCCAGTACTTC

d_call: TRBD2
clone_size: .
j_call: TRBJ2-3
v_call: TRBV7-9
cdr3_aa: CASSLVAGGYTDTQYF
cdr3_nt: TGTGCCAGCAGCTTAGTAGCGGGAGGGTACACAGATACGCAGTATTTT

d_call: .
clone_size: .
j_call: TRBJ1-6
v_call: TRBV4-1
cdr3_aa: CASSQERELNYNSPLHF
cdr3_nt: TGCGCCAGCAGCCAAGAGAGGGAGCTTAACTATAATTCACCCCTCCACTTT

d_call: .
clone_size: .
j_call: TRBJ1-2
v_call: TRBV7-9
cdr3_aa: CASSSWPSLPGYTF
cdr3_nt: TGTGCCAGCAGCTCCTGGCCCAGCCTACCTGGCTACACCTTC

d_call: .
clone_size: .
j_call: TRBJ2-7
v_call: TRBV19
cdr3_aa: CASSRTVSYEQYF
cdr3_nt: TGTGCCAGTAGTCGGACAGTCTCCTACGAGCAGTACTTC

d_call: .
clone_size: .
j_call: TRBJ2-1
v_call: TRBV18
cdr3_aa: CASSPQLTSYNEQFF
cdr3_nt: TGTGCCAGCTCGCCACAACTGACATCCTACAATGAGCAGTTCTTC

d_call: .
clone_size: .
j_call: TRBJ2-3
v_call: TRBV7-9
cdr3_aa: CASSLVGLGSDTQYF
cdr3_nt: TGTGCCAGCAGCTTAGTAGGCCTCGGTAGCGATACGCAGTATTTT

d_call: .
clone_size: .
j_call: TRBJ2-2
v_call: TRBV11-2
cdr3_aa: CASSPLALNTGELFF
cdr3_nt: TGTGCCAGCAGCCCACTAGCCCTTAACACCGGGGAGCTGTTTTTT

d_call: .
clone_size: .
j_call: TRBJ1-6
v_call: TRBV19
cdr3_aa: CASSITGANSPLHF
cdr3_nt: TGTGCCAGTAGTATCACCGGGGCTAATTCACCCCTCCACTTT

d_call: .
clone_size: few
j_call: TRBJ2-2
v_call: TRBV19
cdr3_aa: CASSPSILNTGELFF
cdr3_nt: TGTGCCAGTAGTCCCAGTATACTGAACACCGGGGAGCTGTTTTTT

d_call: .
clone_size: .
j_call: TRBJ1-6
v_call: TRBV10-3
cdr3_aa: CAISLGGENSPLHF
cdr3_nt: TGTGCCATCAGTCTAGGGGGTGAAAATTCACCCCTCCACTTT

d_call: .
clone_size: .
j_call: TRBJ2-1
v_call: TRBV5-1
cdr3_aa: CASSLKNEQFF
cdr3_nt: TGCGCCAGCAGCCTTAAAAATGAGCAGTTCTTC

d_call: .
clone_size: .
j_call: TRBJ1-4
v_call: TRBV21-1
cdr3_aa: CASRKTGTGRELFF
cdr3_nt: TGTGCCAGCAGAAAGACCGGGACAGGGCGGGAACTGTTTTTT

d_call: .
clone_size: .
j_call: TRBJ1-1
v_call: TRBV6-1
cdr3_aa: CASSFEHGGNTEAFF
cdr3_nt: TGTGCCAGCAGCTTTGAACATGGGGGGAACACTGAAGCTTTCTTT

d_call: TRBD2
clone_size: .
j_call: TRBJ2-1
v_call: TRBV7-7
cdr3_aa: CASSPGLAGNNEQFF
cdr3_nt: TGTGCTAGCAGCCCAGGACTAGCGGGAAACAATGAGCAGTTCTTC

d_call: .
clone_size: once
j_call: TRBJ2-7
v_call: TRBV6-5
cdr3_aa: CASRGNLALYEQYF
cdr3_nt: TGTGCCAGCAGGGGGAACTTGGCACTTTACGAGCAGTACTTC

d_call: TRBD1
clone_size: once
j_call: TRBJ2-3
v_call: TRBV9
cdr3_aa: CASSVEIAGTGKSDTQYF
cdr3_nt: TGTGCCAGCAGCGTAGAAATAGCCGGGACAGGGAAGTCTGATACGCAGTATTTT

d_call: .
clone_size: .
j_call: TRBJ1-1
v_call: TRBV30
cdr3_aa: CAWSIKREAFF
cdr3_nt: TGTGCCTGGAGTATTAAGCGCGAAGCTTTCTTT

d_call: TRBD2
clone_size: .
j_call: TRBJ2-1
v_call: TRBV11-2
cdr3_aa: CASSLGAGVSDEQFF
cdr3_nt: TGTGCCAGCAGCTTAGGAGCGGGAGTTTCGGATGAGCAGTTCTTC

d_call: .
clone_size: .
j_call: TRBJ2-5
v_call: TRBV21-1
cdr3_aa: CASDRAQETQYF
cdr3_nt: TGTGCCAGCGACAGGGCACAAGAGACCCAGTACTTC

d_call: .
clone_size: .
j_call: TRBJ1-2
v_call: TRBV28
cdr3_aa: CASSITQGAYGYTF
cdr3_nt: TGTGCCAGCAGTATTACACAGGGAGCCTATGGCTACACCTTC

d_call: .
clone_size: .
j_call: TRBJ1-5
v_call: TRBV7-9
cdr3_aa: CASSCRESWRPPINQPQHF
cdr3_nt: TGTGCCAGCAGCTGTAGAGAGTCGTGGCGCCCTCCGATTAATCAGCCCCAGCATTTT

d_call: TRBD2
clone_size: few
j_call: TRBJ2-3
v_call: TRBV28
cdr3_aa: CASLEHRGGSDTQYF
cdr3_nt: TGTGCCAGCCTCGAACACCGGGGAGGGTCAGATACGCAGTATTTT

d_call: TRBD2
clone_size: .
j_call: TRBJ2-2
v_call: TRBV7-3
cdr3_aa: CASSKNAGANTGELFF
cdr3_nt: TGTGCCAGCAGCAAGAATGCGGGGGCGAACACCGGGGAGCTGTTTTTT

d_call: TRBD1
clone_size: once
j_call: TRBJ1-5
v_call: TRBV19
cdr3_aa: CASSRGTGPNQPQHF
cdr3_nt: TGTGCCAGTAGTAGGGGGACAGGGCCCAATCAGCCCCAGCATTTT

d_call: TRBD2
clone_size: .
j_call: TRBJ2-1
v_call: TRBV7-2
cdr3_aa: CASSTSFAGGHNEQFF
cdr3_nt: TGTGCCAGCAGCACATCCTTCGCGGGAGGGCACAATGAGCAGTTCTTC

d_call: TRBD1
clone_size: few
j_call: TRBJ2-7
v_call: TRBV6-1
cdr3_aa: CASRRGTDSYEQYF
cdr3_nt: TGTGCCAGCAGGAGGGGGACAGACTCCTACGAGCAGTACTTC

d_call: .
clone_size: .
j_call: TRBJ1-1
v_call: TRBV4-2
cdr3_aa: CASSQGGARTEAFF
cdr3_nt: TGTGCCAGCAGCCAAGGGGGGGCGCGAACTGAAGCTTTCTTT

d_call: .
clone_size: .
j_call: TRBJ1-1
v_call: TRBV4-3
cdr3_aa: CASSRQDNTEAFF
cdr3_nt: TGCGCCAGCAGCCGCCAGGACAACACTGAAGCTTTCTTT

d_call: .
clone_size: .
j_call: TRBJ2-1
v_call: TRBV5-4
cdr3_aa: CASSFFGGGNEQFF
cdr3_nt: TGTGCCAGCAGCTTTTTTGGTGGAGGAAATGAGCAGTTCTTC

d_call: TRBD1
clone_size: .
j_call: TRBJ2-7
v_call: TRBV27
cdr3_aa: CASSRTGTGSSYEQYF
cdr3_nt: TGTGCCAGCAGCCGGACCGGGACAGGTAGCTCCTACGAGCAGTACTTC

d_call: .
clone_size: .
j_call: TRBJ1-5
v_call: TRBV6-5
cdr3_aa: CASSYSSRSNQPQHF
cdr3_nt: TGTGCCAGCAGTTACTCGAGCAGAAGCAATCAGCCCCAGCATTTT

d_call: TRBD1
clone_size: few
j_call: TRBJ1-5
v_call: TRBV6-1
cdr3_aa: CASSELGGTGGMAQHF
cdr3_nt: TGTGCCAGCAGTGAACTGGGGGGGACAGGGGGGATGGCCCAGCATTTT

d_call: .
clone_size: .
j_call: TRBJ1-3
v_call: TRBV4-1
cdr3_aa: CASSLTTAPGLENTIYF
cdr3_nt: TGCGCCAGCAGCCTCACTACAGCTCCGGGGTTGGAAAACACCATATATTTT